This T cell receptor beta chain was found in a study of cytomegalovirus exposure and HLA in healthy donors. Study findings and constraints: Later work found most CMV-associated TCR beta chains apparently HLA-restricted. As a later analysis revealed, the rate of TCR association differed by HLA locus, with DRB1 most and HLA-C fewest. Most TCR beta V segments were productive about 87% or about 30% of the time in an earlier analysis.

About this clone: Its antigen is still unknown.

Primers for the PCR totalled 60 Vbeta and 13 Jbeta. Assay used: immunoSEQ multiplex PCR; TCRdb lists only in-frame clones, some missing. The table lists 150,000 to 200,000 clones, 79% of them singletons. This CDR3 has 17 amino acids. The sequence was collected from a woman in her 30s in good health and CMV-seropositive. Sequences were obtained from PBMCs. The chain couples TRBV21-1 to TRBJ1-4. TRBV21-1 is listed as a pseudogene. CDR3 in DNA: TGTGCCAGCAGCAAACGGGTAAGGCTTGCAACTAATGAAAAACTGTTTTTT. Translation gives CASSKRVRLATNEKLFF.